These 11 T cell receptor beta chains originate from one sample sequenced in a study of identical twins. One entry per CDR3 protein results from TCRdb running MiXCR on the 5' RACE reads. Altogether about 890,000 distinct CDR3 sequences are present, 9% to 15% being singletons, with the ten largest covering around 1.5%. These records were also assigned to another study, of yellow fever vaccine responses in identical twins.

The sequencing input was PBMCs. The receptor source for this set is a young woman in good health.

The chain has TRBV27 and TRBJ1-1, with D unclear. Germline V CDR1 and CDR2: MNHEY, SMNVEV (reference sequence). Trimming took off 4 bases at V and 5 bases at J, with 17 bases between the two ends. The CDR3 contains 15 residues. CDR3 DNA sequence: TGTGCCAGCAGTTCCACCTCAGCCGGGGAGACTGAAGCTTTCTTT. Translated: CASSSTSAGETEAFF.

This clonotype was detected a few times. The chain uses TRBV7-2 and TRBJ2-4; a weak D match, TRBD1 (5 bases). The V and J ends lost 1 base and 2 bases respectively, with 12 bases between them. Germline V gene lookup returns CDR1 SGHTA and CDR2 FQGNSA. The CDR3 extends over 16 amino acids. The CDR3 is CASSLGGLAPKNIQYF. The CDR3 region has the DNA TGTGCCAGCAGCTTAGGGGGCCTCGCTCCCAAAAACATTCAGTACTTC.

J is TRBJ2-1 and V is TRBV28, with D uncertain. This CDR3 has 14 amino acids. Per germline, CDR1 MDHEN and CDR2 SYDVKM. V lost 7 bases to trimming and J lost 7 bases, with 17 bases between them. The CDR3 bases are TGTGCCAGCACCCCCCCTCAGGAATGGAATGAGCAGTTCTTC. Protein product: CASTPPQEWNEQFF.

The V gene is TRBV24-1, the J gene TRBJ2-3; perhaps TRBD1 as D (6 bases). V was cut by 9 bases and J by 2 bases, with 11 bases left in between. In germline, CDR1 is KGHDR, CDR2 SFDVKD. The CDR3 consists of 13 residues. The CDR3 region is CATGDTHTDTQYF. DNA for the CDR3: TGTGCCACCGGGGACACTCACACAGATACGCAGTATTTT.

This clonotype has more than one count but fewer than ten. The V call is TRBV19, the J call TRBJ2-2; D perhaps matches TRBD2 (5 bases). V was clipped by 1 base and J by 5 bases, with 11 bases between them. This CDR3 region has 15 residues. The germline V gene has CDR1 LNHDA and CDR2 SQIVND (reference sequence). DNA for the CDR3: TGTGCCAGTAGTATAGGTTCGACGGGGACCGGGGAGCTGTTTTTT. Its protein product is CASSIGSTGTGELFF.

The chain recombines TRBV29-1 with TRBJ2-1; the match to TRBD2 covers 15 bases. The trim removed 7 bases at V and 8 bases at J, leaving 9 bases unmatched. From germline, CDR1 is SQVTM and CDR2 ANQGSEA. The CDR3 runs 15 residues. As DNA, the CDR3 is TGCAGCGAACGGACTAGCGGGAGGGCCAAAGATGAGCAGTTCTTC. The encoded protein is CSERTSGRAKDEQFF.

The V gene is TRBV5-1, the J gene TRBJ2-1, with 9 bases identical to TRBD1. The V gene end was trimmed by 4 bases and the J gene end by 4 bases; junction bases not matched to a gene: 9. CDR1 is SGHRS and CDR2 is YFSETQ in the germline V gene. The CDR3 consists of 16 residues. DNA for the CDR3: TGCGCCAGCAGCCCCGGGACAGGGACTCTATACAATGAGCAGTTCTTC. Protein product: CASSPGTGTLYNEQFF.

The chain joins TRBV4-1 to TRBJ1-1, with D uncertain. Per germline, CDR1 MGHRA and CDR2 YSYEKL. This CDR3 has 15 amino acids. V was cut by 4 bases and J by 0 bases, with 12 bases left in between. Written as DNA, the CDR3 is TGCGCCAGCAGCCCGGCGAGAGGGCTGAACACTGAAGCTTTCTTT. Translated, it gives CASSPARGLNTEAFF.

This clonotype was detected a few times. The chain joins TRBV20-1 to TRBJ2-5, with D perhaps TRBD1 (6 bases). This CDR3 is 13 amino acids long. From germline, CDR1 is DFQATT and CDR2 SNEGSKA (reference sequence). The V end lost 2 bases, the J end lost 2 bases, and 9 bases lay between the germline ends. CDR3 amino acids: CSARRTEQETQYF. In DNA, the CDR3 is TGCAGTGCTAGACGGACAGAACAAGAGACCCAGTACTTC.

This clonotype was seen a few times. The rearrangement links TRBV29-1 to TRBJ2-1; 9 bases fit TRBD1. V lost 3 bases to trimming and J lost 1 base; unmatched junction nucleotides: 13. From germline, CDR1 is SQVTM and CDR2 ANQGSEA. The CDR3 length is 18 residues. The chain's CDR3 is CSVEGYVGQGDSYNEQFF. As DNA, the CDR3 is TGCAGCGTTGAGGGTTACGTGGGACAGGGCGATTCCTACAATGAGCAGTTCTTC.

About this clonotype: The DNA is omitted, as the CDR3 cannot be located on it reliably, and the CDR3 follows TCRdb's listing. The V gene is TRBV5-4, the J gene TRBJ1-2; the DNA was not used to check the table's D call, TRBD1. From its first to its last residue, the CDR3 has 20 amino acids. Germline loops: CDR1 SGHNT, CDR2 YYREEE (reference sequence). CDR3 sequence reads: CASSLKWAQGAGKSSLPDTF.